The clone carrying this T cell receptor beta chain appeared a single time. Its antigen is unidentified. With a much larger clone just one base away, this may be a read error. The template was RNA from unsorted bulk tissue. More than 3 cm separated this lung sample from the edge of the tumor. This specimen comes from a study of tumor and adjacent non-tumor tissue in lung cancer. Overall study: Stage I to III disease affected some 11 men and about 5 women aged about 31 to 85. Study-wide points: Normal lung showed higher cumulative top 100 clone frequency than tumor. TCR diversity was significantly greater in tumor than normal lung tissue. Shorter survival was associated with higher TCR diversity in tumors.

CDR1 SGHAT and CDR2 FQNNGV come from the germline V gene. The CDR3 length is 15 residues. Three rounds of nested PCR, following a modified ARM-PCR protocol, produced the TCRbeta library. Each CDR3 protein is one row after TCRdb ran MiXCR on the multiplex PCR reads. The table includes approximately 100,000 distinct CDR3 sequences, 65% detected once. The chain couples TRBV11-2 to TRBJ2-5, with 9 bases aligning to TRBD2. Sequenced material: distant non-tumor lung tissue. This receptor was taken from a man younger than 40 with non-small cell lung cancer. The chain's CDR3 is CASSLLAGIQEAQYF. CDR3 coding DNA: TGTGCCAGCAGCTTGCTAGCGGGGATTCAAGAGGCCCAGTACTTC. The full variable domain, its missing parts supplied by reference TRBV11-2 and TRBJ2-5, is EAGVAQSPRYKIIEKRQSVAFWCNPISGHATLYWYQQILGQGPKLLIQFQNNGVVDDSQLPKDRFSAERLKGVDSTLKIQPAKLEDSAVYLCASSLLAGIQEAQYFGPGTRLLVL.